These 17 T cell receptor beta chains came from one sample sequenced in a study of early T cells in non-severe SARS-CoV-2 infection. TCRdb fed the 5' RACE reads into MiXCR, producing one record per CDR3 protein. This table has over 30,000 distinct CDR3 sequences, about 4.7% appearing once. Sequencing was carried out using whole blood. The receptors were sampled from an adult who was a healthcare worker with PCR-confirmed SARS-CoV-2 infection or an uninfected control (not recorded which).

This clonotype was seen many times. The chain employs TRBV7-9 and TRBJ2-7, with a tentative D call TRBD1 (5 bases). The CDR3 runs to 12 residues. CDR1 SEHNR and CDR2 FQNEAQ come from the germline V gene (reference sequence). V was shortened by 4 bases and J by 5 bases, with 9 bases between the two germline ends. CDR3 nucleotides: TGTGCCAGCAGCTACCAGGGAAACGAGCAGTACTTC. Translated, it gives CASSYQGNEQYF.

This clonotype was picked up many times. The CDR3: CASSPSQAIYEQYF. In nucleotides, the CDR3 is TGCGCCAGCAGCCCGTCTCAGGCGATCTACGAGCAGTACTTC. This rearrangement joins TRBV5-1 to TRBJ2-7; D unresolved. Germline V gives CDR1 SGHRS, CDR2 YFSETQ. V shed 4 bases and J shed 3 bases, with 14 bases lying between them. The length of the CDR3 is 14 residues.

This clonotype was observed a handful of times. The V gene is TRBV6-5, the J gene TRBJ2-3; 12 bases align to TRBD2. V shed 0 bases, J shed 2 bases, and the junction held 3 bases outside the gene matches. Germline CDR1 MNHEY, CDR2 SVGAGI. The CDR3 runs 17 residues. The DNA for the CDR3 is TGTGCCAGCAGTTACTCGAGGACTAGCGGGGACACAGATACGCAGTATTTT. This codes for CASSYSRTSGDTDTQYF.

The CDR3 DNA is TGCAGTGCCCATAGGGACAGCATGAACACTGAAGCTTTCTTT. The encoded protein is CSAHRDSMNTEAFF. The rearrangement joins TRBV20-1 to TRBJ1-1; 7 bases line up with TRBD1. Per germline, CDR1 DFQATT and CDR2 SNEGSKA (reference sequence). The CDR3 is made up of 14 amino acids. J gave up 0 bases and V 6 bases, and 7 bases lay outside the gene matches.

This clonotype has ten or more counts. Here the CDR3 reads CATRVDQNTGELFF. The CDR3 bases are TGTGCCACTCGAGTCGACCAGAACACCGGGGAGCTGTTTTTT. V usage is TRBV10-3 and J usage is TRBJ2-2; no definite D call. The germline V and J ends were trimmed by 10 bases and 1 base, with 13 bases remaining between them. The germline V gene has CDR1 ENHRY and CDR2 SYGVKD. This CDR3 has 14 residues.

This chain connects TRBV5-5 to TRBJ2-3; D unclear. V gave up 0 bases and J gave up 4 bases, with 9 bases separating them. Germline values: CDR1 SGHKS, CDR2 YYEKEE (reference sequence). There are 14 residues in the CDR3. CDR3 coding DNA: TGTGCCAGCAGCTTGGATTCTTGGGCAGATACGCAGTATTTT. The encoded protein is CASSLDSWADTQYF.

In this sample, this clonotype turned up a few times. The DNA for the CDR3 is TGCGCCAGCAGCTCAGGGACTAGCGGGATACAAGAGACCCAGTACTTC. It codes for CASSSGTSGIQETQYF. The rearrangement uses TRBV5-1 and TRBJ2-5, with TRBD2 matching 13 bases. Germline lookup yields CDR1 SGHRS and CDR2 YFSETQ. V was clipped by 3 bases and J by 2 bases; unmatched bases: 4. CDR3 length equals 16 residues.

This clonotype was counted a few times. One end of the junction fails to match germline, which may point to a read error. This chain connects TRBV3-1 to TRBJ2-2; D uncertain. The CDR3 runs 16 residues. The germline V gene has CDR1 LGHDT and CDR2 YNNKEL (reference sequence). The CDR3 coding sequence is TGTGCCAGCAGCCAGGCAGAGATGTTGAACTCCGGGGAGCTGTTTTTT. This encodes CASSQAEMLNSGELFF.

This clonotype rates as medium-sized (0.01 to 0.1%). This sequence joins TRBV10-2 and TRBJ2-6, with D possibly matching TRBD2 (5 bases). The germline V and J ends were trimmed by 7 bases and 0 bases, with 19 bases remaining between them. Germline CDR1 reads WSHSY; CDR2 reads SAAADI. The CDR3 sequence is 18 residues long. The CDR3: CASIPPPGRASGANVLTF. The CDR3 DNA reads as TGCGCCAGCATCCCTCCCCCGGGGAGAGCCTCTGGGGCCAACGTCCTGACTTTC.

The chain links TRBV27 to TRBJ1-1; D might be TRBD1 (6 bases). Trimming took off 5 bases at V and 6 bases at J, with 16 bases between the two ends. Per germline, CDR1 MNHEY and CDR2 SMNVEV (reference sequence). The CDR3 sequence is 14 residues long. The chain's CDR3 is CASSPSVGAPEAFF. The CDR3 coding sequence is TGTGCCAGCAGTCCCTCGGTGGGGGCTCCTGAAGCTTTCTTT.

This clonotype was picked up many times. The chain has TRBV29-1 and TRBJ1-5; D is possibly TRBD1 (5 bases). The germline gives CDR1 SQVTM, CDR2 ANQGSEA. The CDR3 is 13 residues long. The V gene lost 6 bases and the J gene lost 4 bases, with 13 bases spanning the gap. The chain's CDR3 is CSVGDGTNQPQHF. In nucleotides, the CDR3 is TGCAGCGTAGGGGACGGGACGAATCAGCCCCAGCATTTT.

This clonotype was found a few times. The V and J genes are TRBV7-2 and TRBJ1-1; D ambiguous. Germline CDR1 and CDR2: SGHTA and FQGNSA. V gave up 3 bases and J gave up 8 bases, with 13 bases separating them. The CDR3 consists of 13 residues. The CDR3 loop is CASSLNKGREAFF. The CDR3 DNA is TGTGCCAGCAGCTTGAATAAGGGCCGGGAAGCTTTCTTT.

This clonotype was picked up many times. The chain couples TRBV6-5 to TRBJ2-3; D remains ambiguous. Germline V gene lookup returns CDR1 MNHEY and CDR2 SVGAGI. Trimming stripped 0 bases from V and 0 bases from J, with 10 bases between. The CDR3 covers 16 residues. The CDR3 region is CASSYSGRTSTDTQYF. As DNA, the CDR3 is TGTGCCAGCAGTTACTCAGGCAGAACTAGCACAGATACGCAGTATTTT.

This clonotype was detected many times. This rearrangement joins TRBV28 to TRBJ1-5; no clear D gene. Trimming removed 4 bases at V and 3 bases at J, with 13 bases between. The CDR3 runs 15 residues. Per germline, CDR1 MDHEN and CDR2 SYDVKM. The CDR3 sequence is CASSSPKGSNQPQHF. The CDR3, as DNA: TGTGCCAGCAGTTCCCCCAAGGGTTCCAATCAGCCCCAGCATTTT. The full variable domain, in which reference TRBV28 and TRBJ1-5 provide the parts outside the CDR3, is DVKVTQSSRYLVKRTGEKVFLECVQDMDHENMFWYRQDPGLGLRLIYFSYDVKMKEKGDIPEGYSVSREKKERFSLILESASTNQTSMYLCASSSPKGSNQPQHFGDGTRLSIL.

The chain recombines TRBV2 with TRBJ1-2; D is unclear. Trimming took off 6 bases at V and 4 bases at J, with 15 bases between the two ends. This CDR3 has 14 amino acids. Per germline, CDR1 SNHLY and CDR2 FYNNEI. This CDR3 is CASRDQGGGYGYTF. The CDR3, as DNA: TGTGCCAGCAGAGACCAAGGCGGTGGCTATGGCTACACCTTC.

This clonotype was picked up a small number of times. The V and J genes are TRBV12-3 or TRBV12-4 and TRBJ1-6; unclear D gene. Trimming removed 2 bases from V and 8 bases from J, with 13 bases in between. The CDR3 is 15 residues long. The CDR3 sequence is CASSLIGPQDSPLHF. The DNA of the CDR3 is TGTGCCAGCAGTTTAATCGGCCCGCAGGATTCACCCCTCCACTTT.

In this sample, this clonotype turned up many times. The chain has TRBV4-1 and TRBJ1-1; maybe TRBD1 (5 bases). Germline CDR1 MGHRA, CDR2 YSYEKL. This CDR3 has 13 amino acids. Trimming took off 1 base at V and 13 bases at J, with 16 bases between the two ends. CDR3 nucleotide sequence: TGCGCCAGCAGCCAAGTTTCGGGGGGGAAGGATTTCTTT. Encoded protein: CASSQVSGGKDFF.